The source of this T cell receptor (beta chain) is a study of T cell clonality in common variable immunodeficiency. Whole-study results and caveats: Common variable immunodeficiency TCR beta sequences reportedly had fewer deletions and N-nucleotide insertions.

Germline lookup yields CDR1 WSHSY and CDR2 SAAADI. V was clipped by 7 bases and J by 0 bases, with 13 bases between them. The CDR3 runs 15 residues. This clone showed up many times. The antigen is unknown. The read ends 3 residues shy of where the CDR3 ends; the end is completed using the germline J gene. The data were produced by immunoSEQ multiplex PCR, yet TCRdb's version contains in-frame clones alone and is incomplete. The specimen has roughly 39,000 clones, none found just once. The TCR was taken from a human donor with common variable immunodeficiency. Source material: peripheral blood mononuclear cells. V and J are TRBV10-2 and TRBJ2-1; D not resolved. The CDR3 bases that were read are TGCGCCAGCAAAGGTTGGTCTAGCTCCTACAATGAG. Amino acid sequence: CASKGWSSSYNE. The CDR3 as a whole reads CASKGWSSSYNEQFF.